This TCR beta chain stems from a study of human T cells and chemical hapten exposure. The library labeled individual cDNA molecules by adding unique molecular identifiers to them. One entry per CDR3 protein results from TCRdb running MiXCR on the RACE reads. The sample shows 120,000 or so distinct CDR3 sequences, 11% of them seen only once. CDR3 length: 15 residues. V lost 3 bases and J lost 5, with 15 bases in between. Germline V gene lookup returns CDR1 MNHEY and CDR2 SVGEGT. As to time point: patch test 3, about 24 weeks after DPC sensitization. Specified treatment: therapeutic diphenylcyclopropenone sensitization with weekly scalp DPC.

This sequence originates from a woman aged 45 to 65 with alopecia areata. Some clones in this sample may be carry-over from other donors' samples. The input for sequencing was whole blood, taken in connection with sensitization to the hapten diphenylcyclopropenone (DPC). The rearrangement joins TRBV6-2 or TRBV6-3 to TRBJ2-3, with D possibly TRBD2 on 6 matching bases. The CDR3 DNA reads TGTGCCAGCAGTTATTGGTTCGGGGGAGGAGATACGCAGTATTTT. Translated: CASSYWFGGGDTQYF.